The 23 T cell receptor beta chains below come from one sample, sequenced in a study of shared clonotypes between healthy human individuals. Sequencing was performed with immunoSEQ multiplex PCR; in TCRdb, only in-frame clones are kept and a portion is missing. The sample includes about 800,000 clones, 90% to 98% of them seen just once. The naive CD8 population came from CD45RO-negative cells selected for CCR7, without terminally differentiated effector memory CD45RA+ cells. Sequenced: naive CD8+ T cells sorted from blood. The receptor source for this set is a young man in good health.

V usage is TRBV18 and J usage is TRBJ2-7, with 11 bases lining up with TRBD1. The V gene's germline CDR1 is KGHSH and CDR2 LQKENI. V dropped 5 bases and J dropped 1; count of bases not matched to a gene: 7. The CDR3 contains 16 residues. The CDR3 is CASSSEGQGDSYEQYF. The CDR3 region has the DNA TGTGCCAGCTCATCAGAGGGACAGGGGGATTCCTACGAGCAGTACTTC.

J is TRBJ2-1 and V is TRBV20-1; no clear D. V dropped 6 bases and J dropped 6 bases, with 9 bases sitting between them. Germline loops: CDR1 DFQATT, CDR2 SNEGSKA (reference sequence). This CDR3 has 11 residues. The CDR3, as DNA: TGCAGTGCCTTACTAATCAATGAGCAGTTCTTC. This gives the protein CSALLINEQFF.

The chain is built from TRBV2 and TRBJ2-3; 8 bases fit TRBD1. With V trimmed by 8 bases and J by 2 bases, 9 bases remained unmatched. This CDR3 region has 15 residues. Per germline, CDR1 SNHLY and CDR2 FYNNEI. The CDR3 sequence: CASGETGVHTDTQYF. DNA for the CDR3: TGTGCCAGCGGGGAGACAGGGGTCCACACAGATACGCAGTATTTT.

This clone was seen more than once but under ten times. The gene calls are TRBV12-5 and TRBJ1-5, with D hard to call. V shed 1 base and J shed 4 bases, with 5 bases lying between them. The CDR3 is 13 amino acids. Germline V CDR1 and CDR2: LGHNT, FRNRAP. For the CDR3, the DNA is TGTGCTAGTGGTTTGGCGGGGAATCAGCCCCAGCATTTT. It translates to CASGLAGNQPQHF. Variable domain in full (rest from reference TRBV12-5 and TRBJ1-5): DARVTQTPRHKVTEMGQEVTMRCQPILGHNTVFWYRQTMMQGLELLAYFRNRAPLDDSGMPKDRFSAEMPDATLATLKIQPSEPRDSAVYFCASGLAGNQPQHFGDGTRLSIL.

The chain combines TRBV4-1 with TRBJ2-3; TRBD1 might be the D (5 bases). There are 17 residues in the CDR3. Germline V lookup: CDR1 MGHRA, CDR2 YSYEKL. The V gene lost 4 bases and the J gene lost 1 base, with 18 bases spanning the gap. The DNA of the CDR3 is TGCGCCAGCAGCCCGATGGGCGGAAGCAGGGGCACAGATACGCAGTATTTT. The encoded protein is CASSPMGGSRGTDTQYF.

Here the CDR3 reads CASSFSGSNEQFF. The DNA for the CDR3 is TGTGCCAGCAGTTTTAGCGGGAGTAATGAGCAGTTCTTC. The V gene is TRBV27, the J gene TRBJ2-1; 9 bases are a match to TRBD2. Germline CDR1 is MNHEY and CDR2 is SMNVEV (reference sequence). This CDR3 has 13 amino acids. V trimming: 3 bases; J trimming: 7 bases; junction bases outside the gene matches: 1.

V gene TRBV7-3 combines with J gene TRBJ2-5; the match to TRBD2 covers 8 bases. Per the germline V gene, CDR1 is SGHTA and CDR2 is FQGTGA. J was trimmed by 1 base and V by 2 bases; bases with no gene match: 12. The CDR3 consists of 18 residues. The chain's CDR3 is CASSLEAQPGTSQETQYF. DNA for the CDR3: TGTGCCAGCAGCTTAGAGGCCCAACCCGGGACTAGCCAAGAGACCCAGTACTTC.

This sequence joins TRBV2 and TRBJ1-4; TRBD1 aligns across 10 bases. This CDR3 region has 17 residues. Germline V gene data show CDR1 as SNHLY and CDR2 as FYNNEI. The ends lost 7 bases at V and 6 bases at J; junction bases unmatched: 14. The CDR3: CASTLTGTGVSDEKLFF. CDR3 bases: TGTGCCAGCACATTAACCGGGACAGGGGTTAGCGATGAAAAACTGTTTTTT.

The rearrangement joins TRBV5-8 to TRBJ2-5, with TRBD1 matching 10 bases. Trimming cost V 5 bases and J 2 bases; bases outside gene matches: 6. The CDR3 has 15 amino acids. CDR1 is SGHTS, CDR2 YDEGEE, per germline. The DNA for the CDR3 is TGTGCCAGCAGGAGCCGGGACAGGGGACAAGAGACCCAGTACTTC. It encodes CASRSRDRGQETQYF. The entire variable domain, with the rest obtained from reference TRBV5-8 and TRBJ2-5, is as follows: EAGVTQSPTHLIKTRGQQATLRCSPISGHTSVYWYQQALGLGLQFLLWYDEGEERNRGNFPPRFSGRQFPNYSSELNVNALELEDSALYLCASRSRDRGQETQYFGPGTRLLVL.

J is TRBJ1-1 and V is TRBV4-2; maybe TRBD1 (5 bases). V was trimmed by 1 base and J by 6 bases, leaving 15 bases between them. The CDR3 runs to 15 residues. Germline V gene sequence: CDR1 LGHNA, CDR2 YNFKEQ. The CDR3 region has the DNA TGTGCCAGCAGCCAAGCCCTAGGGGAGAGTGCTGAAGCTTTCTTT. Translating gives CASSQALGESAEAFF.

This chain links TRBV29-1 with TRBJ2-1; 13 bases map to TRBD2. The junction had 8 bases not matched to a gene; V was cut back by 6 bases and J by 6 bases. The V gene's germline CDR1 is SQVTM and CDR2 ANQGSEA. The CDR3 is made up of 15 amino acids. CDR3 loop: CSVLGLAGEFNEQFF. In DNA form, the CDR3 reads TGCAGCGTCCTCGGACTAGCGGGAGAGTTCAATGAGCAGTTCTTC.

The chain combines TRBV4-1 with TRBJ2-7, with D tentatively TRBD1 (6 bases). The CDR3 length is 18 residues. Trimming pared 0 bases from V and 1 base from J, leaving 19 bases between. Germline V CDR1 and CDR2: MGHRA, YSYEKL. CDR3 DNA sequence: TGCGCCAGCAGCCAAGAGGCTGGGGACCGGGACATTTCCTACGAGCAGTACTTC. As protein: CASSQEAGDRDISYEQYF.

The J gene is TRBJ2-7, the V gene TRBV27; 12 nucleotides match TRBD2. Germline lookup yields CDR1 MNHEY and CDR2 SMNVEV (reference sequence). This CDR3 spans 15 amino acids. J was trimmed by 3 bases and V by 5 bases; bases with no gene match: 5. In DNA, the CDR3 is TGTGCCAGCAGTCCAAGGACTAGCGGGATCTACGAGCAGTACTTC. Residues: CASSPRTSGIYEQYF.

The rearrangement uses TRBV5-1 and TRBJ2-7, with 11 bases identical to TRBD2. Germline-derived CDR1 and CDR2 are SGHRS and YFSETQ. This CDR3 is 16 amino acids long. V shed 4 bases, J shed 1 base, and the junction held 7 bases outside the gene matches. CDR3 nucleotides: TGCGCCAGCAGCCTGACTACTAGCGGGAGTTCCTACGAGCAGTACTTC. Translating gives CASSLTTSGSSYEQYF.

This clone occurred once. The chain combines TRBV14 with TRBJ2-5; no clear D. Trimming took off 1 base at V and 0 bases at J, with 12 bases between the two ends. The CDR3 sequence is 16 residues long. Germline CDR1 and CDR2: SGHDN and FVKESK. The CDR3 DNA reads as TGTGCCAGCAGCCAAGGGTACGCTACGAACCAAGAGACCCAGTACTTC. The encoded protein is CASSQGYATNQETQYF. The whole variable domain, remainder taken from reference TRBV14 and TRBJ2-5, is EAGVTQFPSHSVIEKGQTVTLRCDPISGHDNLYWYRRVMGKEIKFLLHFVKESKQDESGMPNNRFLAERTGGTYSTLKVQPAELEDSGVYFCASSQGYATNQETQYFGPGTRLLVL.

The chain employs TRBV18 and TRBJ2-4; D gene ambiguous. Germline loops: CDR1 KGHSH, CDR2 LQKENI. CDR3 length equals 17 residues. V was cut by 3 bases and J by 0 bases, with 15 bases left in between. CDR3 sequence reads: CASSPATDALAKNIQYF. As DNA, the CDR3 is TGTGCCAGCTCACCCGCTACAGACGCACTAGCCAAAAACATTCAGTACTTC.

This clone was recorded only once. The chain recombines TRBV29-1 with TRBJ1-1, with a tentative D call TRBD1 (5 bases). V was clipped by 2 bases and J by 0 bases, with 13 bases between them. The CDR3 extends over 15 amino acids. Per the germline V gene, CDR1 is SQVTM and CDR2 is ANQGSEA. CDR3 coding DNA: TGCAGCGTTGAAATAGGAGAGGGACTGAACACTGAAGCTTTCTTT. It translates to CSVEIGEGLNTEAFF.

DNA of the CDR3: TGCGCCAGCAGCTTGAGACTAGCGGGAGAAGCTTCCGGGGAGCTGTTTTTT. It yields the protein CASSLRLAGEASGELFF. The gene calls are TRBV5-1 and TRBJ2-2, with 12 bases that match TRBD2. This CDR3 contains 17 residues. Looked up from germline, CDR1 is SGHRS and CDR2 is YFSETQ. V lost 1 base to trimming and J lost 6 bases; unmatched junction nucleotides: 7. The whole variable domain, remainder taken from reference TRBV5-1 and TRBJ2-2, is KAGVTQTPRYLIKTRGQQVTLSCSPISGHRSVSWYQQTPGQGLQFLFEYFSETQRNKGNFPGRFSGRQFSNSRSEMNVSTLELGDSALYLCASSLRLAGEASGELFFGEGSRLTVL.

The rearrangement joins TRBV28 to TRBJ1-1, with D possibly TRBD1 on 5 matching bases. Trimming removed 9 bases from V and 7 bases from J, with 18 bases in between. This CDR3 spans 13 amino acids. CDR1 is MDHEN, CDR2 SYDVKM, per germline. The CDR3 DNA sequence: TGTGCCAGTAGCCAGCTAGACAGTCTTGAAGCTTTCTTT. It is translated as CASSQLDSLEAFF.

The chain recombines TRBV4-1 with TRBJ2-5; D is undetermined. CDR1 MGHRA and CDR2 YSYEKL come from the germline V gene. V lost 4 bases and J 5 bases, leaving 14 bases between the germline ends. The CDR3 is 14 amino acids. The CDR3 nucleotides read TGCGCCAGCAGCCCCCTTTACCGAGTGGAGACCCAGTACTTC. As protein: CASSPLYRVETQYF.

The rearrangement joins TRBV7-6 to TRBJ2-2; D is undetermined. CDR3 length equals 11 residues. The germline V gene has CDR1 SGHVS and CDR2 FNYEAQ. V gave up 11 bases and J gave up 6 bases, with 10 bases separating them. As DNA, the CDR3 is TGTGCCCTGGTGTCGGCCGGGGAGCTGTTTTTT. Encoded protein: CALVSAGELFF.

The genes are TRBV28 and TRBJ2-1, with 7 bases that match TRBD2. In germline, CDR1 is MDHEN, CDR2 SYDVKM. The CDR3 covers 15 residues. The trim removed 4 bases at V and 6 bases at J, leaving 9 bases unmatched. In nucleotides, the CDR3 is TGTGCCAGCAGTTCACCGCGTCGCGGGAGCAATGAGCAGTTCTTC. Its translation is CASSSPRRGSNEQFF. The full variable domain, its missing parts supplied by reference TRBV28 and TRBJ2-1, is DVKVTQSSRYLVKRTGEKVFLECVQDMDHENMFWYRQDPGLGLRLIYFSYDVKMKEKGDIPEGYSVSREKKERFSLILESASTNQTSMYLCASSSPRRGSNEQFFGPGTRLTVL.

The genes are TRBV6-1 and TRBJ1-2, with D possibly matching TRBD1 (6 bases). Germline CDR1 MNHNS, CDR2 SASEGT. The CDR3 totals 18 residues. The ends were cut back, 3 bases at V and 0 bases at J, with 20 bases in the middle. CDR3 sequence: CASSDGYLTGPANYGYTF. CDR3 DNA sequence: TGTGCCAGCAGTGATGGTTATCTGACAGGACCAGCTAACTATGGCTACACCTTC.